The rows below give T cell receptor beta chains drawn from one sample of a study of regulatory T cells in long-lasting Graves disease. MiXCR, run by TCRdb on the multiplex PCR reads, gives a single entry per CDR3 protein. The sample includes about 470,000 distinct CDR3 sequences, 14% to 15% of them seen just once. These data were also filed under a second study, of T cells in Graves' hyperthyroidism and ophthalmopathy.

The input for sequencing was peripheral blood mononuclear cells (PBMCs), taken at new diagnosis, from a patient treated with antithyroid drugs. The receptors here all came from a woman aged 25 to 39 with Graves disease. Each CDR3 is given with its conserved first and last residue. D genes are given only for firm matches. Clone sizes are given selectively: once, few, many, or a class where the clone is expanded.

DNA: TGTGCCAGCAGCCAAGACTCCAGCGGAGCCTACGAGCAGTACTTC
CDR3: CASSQDSSGAYEQYF
size: many
V: TRBV3-1
length: 15
D: .
J: TRBJ2-7

DNA: TGTGCCAGCAGACCGACAGGAAACCAGCCCCAGCATTTT
CDR3: CASRPTGNQPQHF
size: many
V: TRBV27
length: 13
D: .
J: TRBJ1-5

DNA: TGTGCCACCAGCAGGGACAGGGCAGACACTGAAGCTTTCTTT
CDR3: CATSRDRADTEAFF
size: many
V: TRBV15
length: 14
D: TRBD1
J: TRBJ1-1

DNA: TGCAGCGTCCCGACTAGCGGGAGGGTTAGCTCCTACAATGAGCAGTTCTTC
CDR3: CSVPTSGRVSSYNEQFF
size: .
V: TRBV29-1
length: 17
D: TRBD2
J: TRBJ2-1

DNA: TGTGCCAGCAGTTTAGACAGATTCTCCTACAATGAGCAGTTCTTC
CDR3: CASSLDRFSYNEQFF
size: .
V: TRBV12-3/TRBV12-4
length: 15
D: .
J: TRBJ2-1

DNA: TGTGCCAGCAGCCCTAAACCGGGACAGGGCTCCTACGAGCAGTACTTC
CDR3: CASSPKPGQGSYEQYF
size: many
V: TRBV6-2/TRBV6-3
length: 16
D: TRBD1
J: TRBJ2-7

DNA: TGCGCCAGCAGCCAAGAGATCGGGTACGGGAGGGCCTCTGGCAATGAGCAGTTCTTC
CDR3: CASSQEIGYGRASGNEQFF
size: few
V: TRBV4-1
length: 19
D: TRBD2
J: TRBJ2-1

DNA: TGTGCCAGCAGCGAGGGTGGTGGGGATACGCAGTATTTT
CDR3: CASSEGGGDTQYF
size: many
V: TRBV7-2
length: 13
D: .
J: TRBJ2-3

DNA: TGTGCCAGCAGCGAAACAGGGGGCGCCGCCGGGGAGCTGTTTTTT
CDR3: CASSETGGAAGELFF
size: few
V: TRBV7-2
length: 15
D: TRBD1
J: TRBJ2-2

DNA: TGTGCCAGCAGCTTAGTGGTGGCCGGGGGACATTCACCCCTCCACTTT
CDR3: CASSLVVAGGHSPLHF
size: few
V: TRBV11-2
length: 16
D: .
J: TRBJ1-6

DNA: TGTGCCAGCAGCTTAGTGGTAGGGGGCAATCAGCCCCAGCATTTT
CDR3: CASSLVVGGNQPQHF
size: many
V: TRBV7-2
length: 15
D: .
J: TRBJ1-5

DNA: TGTGCCAGCAGCCCCCCCAGGGGGTCAAGCTCCTACGAGCAGTACTTC
CDR3: CASSPPRGSSSYEQYF
size: many
V: TRBV28
length: 16
D: TRBD1
J: TRBJ2-7

DNA: TGTGCCAGCAGCCAAGTTCCCGATAGCGGGAGGCGGTATGAGCAGTTCTTC
CDR3: CASSQVPDSGRRYEQFF
size: many
V: TRBV3-1
length: 17
D: TRBD2
J: TRBJ2-1

DNA: TGTGCCAGCAGTGAAGGGGTGGTCACTGAAGCTTTCTTT
CDR3: CASSEGVVTEAFF
size: .
V: TRBV2
length: 13
D: .
J: TRBJ1-1

DNA: TGTGCCAGCAGTTCGGGGCTAGTCGGTTACGAGCAGTACTTC
CDR3: CASSSGLVGYEQYF
size: many
V: TRBV28
length: 14
D: .
J: TRBJ2-7

DNA: TGTGCCAGCATTTGGGGGACAGGGGGCTCCTACGAGCAGTACTTC
CDR3: CASIWGTGGSYEQYF
size: many
V: TRBV2
length: 15
D: TRBD1
J: TRBJ2-7

DNA: TGTGCCAGCACCTTTAGCGGATTCTCCTACAATGAGCAGTTCTTC
CDR3: CASTFSGFSYNEQFF
size: many
V: TRBV28
length: 15
D: .
J: TRBJ2-1

DNA: TGTGCCAGCTCGGGTAGTGGTGAGACCCAGTACTTC
CDR3: CASSGSGETQYF
size: many
V: TRBV18
length: 12
D: .
J: TRBJ2-5

DNA: TGTGCCAGCAGCCAAGATCCCTCAACTGGACAGGAAGCTTTCTTT
CDR3: CASSQDPSTGQEAFF
size: many
V: TRBV3-1
length: 15
D: .
J: TRBJ1-1

DNA: TGCAGTGCTAGATCACTGACGGGCTCCTACAATGAGCAGTTCTTC
CDR3: CSARSLTGSYNEQFF
size: many
V: TRBV20-1
length: 15
D: .
J: TRBJ2-1

DNA: TGTGCCAGCAGCCAAGCGAATTTCCCTTCTTCTTCATCCTACGAGCAGTACTTC
CDR3: CASSQANFPSSSSYEQYF
size: many
V: TRBV3-1
length: 18
D: .
J: TRBJ2-7

DNA: TGTGCCAGCAGCGTAGAGGGCGACCTCTACAATGAGCAGTTCTTC
CDR3: CASSVEGDLYNEQFF
size: few
V: TRBV9
length: 15
D: .
J: TRBJ2-1

DNA: TGTGCCAGCAGCCCCCTAGGGGAGGATGAAGCTTTCTTT
CDR3: CASSPLGEDEAFF
size: .
V: TRBV7-8
length: 13
D: .
J: TRBJ1-1

DNA: TGTGCCAGCTCACCACTAGCGGGGATCTCCTACAATGAGCAGTTCTTC
CDR3: CASSPLAGISYNEQFF
size: many
V: TRBV18
length: 16
D: TRBD2
J: TRBJ2-1

DNA: TGTGCCTGGAATCGCGGGCACCTGGGGGAGACCCAGTACTTC
CDR3: CAWNRGHLGETQYF
size: many
V: TRBV30
length: 14
D: .
J: TRBJ2-5

DNA: TGTGCCAGCAGCCAGCCGGTGTCACCCCTCCACTTT
CDR3: CASSQPVSPLHF
size: many
V: TRBV3-1
length: 12
D: .
J: TRBJ1-6

DNA: TGTGCCACCTCGGACTCCTACGAGCAGTACTTC
CDR3: CATSDSYEQYF
size: many
V: TRBV24-1
length: 11
D: .
J: TRBJ2-7

DNA: TGTGCCAGCAGCTTGATGGCCGGGACAGGGTTCGGGGGAGGGGCCTACAATGAGCAGTTCTTC
CDR3: CASSLMAGTGFGGGAYNEQFF
size: once
V: TRBV11-2
length: 21
D: TRBD1
J: TRBJ2-1

DNA: TGTGCCAGCAGCCTGCCCTACAATGAGCAGTTCTTC
CDR3: CASSLPYNEQFF
size: many
V: TRBV5-5
length: 12
D: .
J: TRBJ2-1

DNA: TGTGCCAGCAGCCCCCCGGGGGATGCCTATGGCTACACCTTC
CDR3: CASSPPGDAYGYTF
size: once
V: TRBV28
length: 14
D: .
J: TRBJ1-2

DNA: TGCAGTGCTAGTACCCTAGCGGGAGGCACCTCCTACAATGAGCAGTTCTTC
CDR3: CSASTLAGGTSYNEQFF
size: .
V: TRBV20-1
length: 17
D: TRBD2
J: TRBJ2-1

DNA: TGCGCCAGCAGCCAACGCGTTGGCGGGGCAACGGGGCGGGAGACCCACGAGCAGTACTTC
CDR3: CASSQRVGGATGRETHEQYF
size: few
V: TRBV4-1
length: 20
D: TRBD2
J: TRBJ2-7

DNA: TGCGCCAGCAGCCAAGTTCCCACTAGCGGGGGCTACGAGCAGTACTTC
CDR3: CASSQVPTSGGYEQYF
size: .
V: TRBV4-1
length: 16
D: TRBD2
J: TRBJ2-7

DNA: TGTGCCAGCAGTGAATGGGGTAGTTTTGAAGCTTTCTTT
CDR3: CASSEWGSFEAFF
size: few
V: TRBV25-1
length: 13
D: .
J: TRBJ1-1

DNA: TGTGCCAGCAGATCCTCGGGGCGGGAGACCCAGTACTTC
CDR3: CASRSSGRETQYF
size: many
V: TRBV27
length: 13
D: .
J: TRBJ2-5

DNA: TGTGCCAGCAGCAGGGAGGCCGAACCGAGCTACGAGCAGTACTTC
CDR3: CASSREAEPSYEQYF
size: many
V: TRBV12-3/TRBV12-4
length: 15
D: .
J: TRBJ2-7

DNA: TGTGCCACCAGCACGGGAGCGGGAGGCTCAGATACGCAGTATTTT
CDR3: CATSTGAGGSDTQYF
size: .
V: TRBV15
length: 15
D: TRBD2
J: TRBJ2-3

DNA: TGTGCCAGCAGCCCTTGGCAGAACACTGAAGCTTTCTTT
CDR3: CASSPWQNTEAFF
size: many
V: TRBV6-1
length: 13
D: .
J: TRBJ1-1

DNA: TGTGCCAGCAGGGACCGAGCCGCTAATTCACCCCTCCACTTT
CDR3: CASRDRAANSPLHF
size: many
V: TRBV6-1
length: 14
D: .
J: TRBJ1-6

DNA: TGTGCCAGCAGTTTGGGGGGTGTGGGTGCTATAGAAGCTTTCTTT
CDR3: CASSLGGVGAIEAFF
size: many
V: TRBV12-3/TRBV12-4
length: 15
D: .
J: TRBJ1-1

DNA: TGTGCCAGCAGCTTAGACCTAAGGGGGGAGACCCAGTACTTC
CDR3: CASSLDLRGETQYF
size: many
V: TRBV7-9
length: 14
D: .
J: TRBJ2-5

DNA: TGTGCCTGGAGTGCGACCGACCGCATGAACACTGAAGCTTTCTTT
CDR3: CAWSATDRMNTEAFF
size: many
V: TRBV30
length: 15
D: .
J: TRBJ1-1

DNA: TGTGCCAGCAGCTTGGCCGTAAGCAATGAGCAGTTCTTC
CDR3: CASSLAVSNEQFF
size: .
V: TRBV5-6
length: 13
D: .
J: TRBJ2-1

DNA: TGCGCCAGCAGCTTGGAAGGGTTGGAAACTGGAAACACCATATATTTT
CDR3: CASSLEGLETGNTIYF
size: .
V: TRBV5-1
length: 16
D: .
J: TRBJ1-3

DNA: TGCAGTGCCCCTCCTTTGTGGGTTAGCACAGATACGCAGTATTTT
CDR3: CSAPPLWVSTDTQYF
size: .
V: TRBV20-1
length: 15
D: .
J: TRBJ2-3

DNA: TGTGCCACCAGTGCCACAGGGGGACTTATTGGGGAGACCCAGTACTTC
CDR3: CATSATGGLIGETQYF
size: many
V: TRBV24-1
length: 16
D: TRBD1
J: TRBJ2-5

DNA: TGCGCCAGCAGCTTGGTGGCTAGCGGGATCAGTGAGCAGTTCTTC
CDR3: CASSLVASGISEQFF
size: many
V: TRBV5-1
length: 15
D: TRBD2
J: TRBJ2-1

DNA: TGTGCCAGCAGGAGGAGACAGGGGGCGAAACCAGATACGCAGTATTTT
CDR3: CASRRRQGAKPDTQYF
size: many
V: TRBV2
length: 16
D: TRBD1
J: TRBJ2-3

DNA: TGTGCCAGCAGGAAGGCGGGAGGGCCTGATACGCAGTATTTT
CDR3: CASRKAGGPDTQYF
size: .
V: TRBV6-4
length: 14
D: TRBD2
J: TRBJ2-3

DNA: TGTGCCAGCAGCCTAGTCGAGGGAGAAGTAAACATTCAGTACTTC
CDR3: CASSLVEGEVNIQYF
size: many
V: TRBV28
length: 15
D: .
J: TRBJ2-4

DNA: TGTGCCAGCAGTGCCTGGGGGGCCACCGGGGAGCTGTTTTTT
CDR3: CASSAWGATGELFF
size: many
V: TRBV12-3/TRBV12-4
length: 14
D: .
J: TRBJ2-2

DNA: TGCGCCAGCAGCCAGGTGACAGACCCTCCCTACGAGCAGTTCTTC
CDR3: CASSQVTDPPYEQFF
size: .
V: TRBV4-1
length: 15
D: .
J: TRBJ2-1

DNA: TGTGCCAGCAGCACACAGCGGGGGGCCTACGAGCAGTACTTC
CDR3: CASSTQRGAYEQYF
size: many
V: TRBV6-2/TRBV6-3
length: 14
D: TRBD2
J: TRBJ2-7

DNA: TGTGCCAGCAGCGGGAGGGCCATCGATACGCAGTATTTT
CDR3: CASSGRAIDTQYF
size: many
V: TRBV2
length: 13
D: TRBD2
J: TRBJ2-3

DNA: TGTGCCAGCAGCTCGGAATCCGAAGGGACAGGGAGATCCTACGAGCAGTACTTC
CDR3: CASSSESEGTGRSYEQYF
size: many
V: TRBV11-3
length: 18
D: TRBD1
J: TRBJ2-7

DNA: TGTGCCAGCTCACCTCCCTTGGCCCCCAATGAGCAGTTCTTC
CDR3: CASSPPLAPNEQFF
size: many
V: TRBV18
length: 14
D: .
J: TRBJ2-1

DNA: TGTGCCAGCAGTTTCTTTCGTTGGGGACAAACAGATACGCAGTATTTT
CDR3: CASSFFRWGQTDTQYF
size: many
V: TRBV12-3/TRBV12-4
length: 16
D: .
J: TRBJ2-3